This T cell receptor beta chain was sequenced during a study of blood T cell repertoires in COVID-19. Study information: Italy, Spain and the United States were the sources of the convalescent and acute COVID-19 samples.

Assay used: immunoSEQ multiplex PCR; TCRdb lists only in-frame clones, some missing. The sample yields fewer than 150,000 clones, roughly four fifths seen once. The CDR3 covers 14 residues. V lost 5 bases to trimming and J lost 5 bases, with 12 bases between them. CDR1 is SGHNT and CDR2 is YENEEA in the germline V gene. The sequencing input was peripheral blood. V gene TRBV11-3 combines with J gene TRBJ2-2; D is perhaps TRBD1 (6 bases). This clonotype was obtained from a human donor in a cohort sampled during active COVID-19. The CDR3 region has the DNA TGTGCCAGCAGCGAGGGACACCTTACCGGGGAGCTGTTTTTT. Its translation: CASSEGHLTGELFF.